These 3 T cell receptor beta chains share one sample of origin, sequenced in a study of T cells in Graves' hyperthyroidism and ophthalmopathy. Researchers took RNA transcripts and amplified the TCR beta CDR3 regions from them. First-round RT-PCR with HTBI primers amplified the TCR CDR3 region. In TCRdb, the multiplex PCR reads were re-called with MiXCR into one record per CDR3 protein. Altogether around 300,000 distinct CDR3 sequences are present, less than 30% being singletons, with the ten largest covering about a quarter. The sequenced sample consisted of blood. These receptors all stem from a man aged 35-49 years with Graves' hyperthyroidism that later progressed to Graves' ophthalmopathy.

This clonotype came up many times. The chain combines TRBV5-1 with TRBJ1-1, with TRBD1 as a possible D gene (5 bases). Germline values: CDR1 SGHRS, CDR2 YFSETQ. The ends were cut back, 4 bases at V and 1 base at J, with 11 bases in the middle. The CDR3 sequence is 14 residues long. CDR3 sequence (DNA): TGCGCCAGCAGCATGGGACTGGGGAACACTGAAGCTTTCTTT. It yields the protein CASSMGLGNTEAFF.

The sample holds many counts of this clonotype. The rearrangement links TRBV11-2 to TRBJ2-7; D remains ambiguous. This CDR3 spans 14 amino acids. The germline CDR1 and CDR2 sequences are SGHAT and FQNNGV. V lost 0 bases and J lost 5, with 11 bases in between. CDR3 coding DNA: TGTGCCAGCAGCTTAGATTTCCAGTCCCACGAGCAGTACTTC. Amino acids: CASSLDFQSHEQYF.

This clonotype was recorded many times. CDR3 residues: CATSREIGGAATQYF. The CDR3 nucleotides are TGTGCCACCAGCAGAGAGATCGGGGGCGCGGCGACCCAGTACTTC. The chain recombines TRBV15 with TRBJ2-5; the D call may be TRBD1 or TRBD2 (6 bases each). The V end lost 0 bases, the J end lost 7 bases, and 15 bases lay between the germline ends. Per the germline V gene, CDR1 is LNHNV and CDR2 is YYDKDF (reference sequence). The CDR3 covers 15 residues.